This T cell receptor (beta chain) comes out of a study of T cell responses to AZD1222 COVID-19 vaccine. This clone was found once. As yet, its antigen is unknown. Germline assignment: CDR1 KGHSH and CDR2 LQKENI. After removal of 1 base from V and 4 bases from J, the junction contained 5 bases not matched to a gene. The CDR3 runs to 16 residues. Findings and caveats of the study: Regions 160-218 and 743-854 dominated among vaccine-associated CD4 TCRs spanning spike. Nearly half of spike-specific TCRs reportedly go after variant regions that carry no mutations.

Clones were read by immunoSEQ multiplex PCR, and TCRdb kept only the in-frame ones, dropping some. The sample includes over 100,000 clones, 87% of them seen just once. This material consisted of peripheral blood, taken 28 days after the second AZD1222 dose. The clonotype originates from an adult who received the AZD1222 COVID-19 vaccine. The chain joins TRBV18 to TRBJ2-2, with TRBD1 matching 8 bases. CDR3 coding DNA: TGTGCCAGCTCACCACGGCAGGGGGCTGTCACCGGGGAGCTGTTTTTT. Translated: CASSPRQGAVTGELFF.